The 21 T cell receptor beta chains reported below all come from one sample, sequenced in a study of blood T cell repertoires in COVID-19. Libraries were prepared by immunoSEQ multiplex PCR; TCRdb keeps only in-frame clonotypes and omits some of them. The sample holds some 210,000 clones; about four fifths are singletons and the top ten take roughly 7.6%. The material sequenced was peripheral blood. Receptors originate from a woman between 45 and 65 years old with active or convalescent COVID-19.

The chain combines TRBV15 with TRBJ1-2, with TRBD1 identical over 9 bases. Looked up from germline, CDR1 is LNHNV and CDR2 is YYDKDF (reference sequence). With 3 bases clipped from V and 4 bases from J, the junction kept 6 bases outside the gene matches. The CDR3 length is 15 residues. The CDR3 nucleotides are TGTGCCACCAGCAGGGGGACAGGGAGTTCCTATGGCTACACCTTC. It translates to CATSRGTGSSYGYTF. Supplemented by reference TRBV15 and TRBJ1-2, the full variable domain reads DAMVIQNPRYQVTQFGKPVTLSCSQTLNHNVMYWYQQKSSQAPKLLFHYYDKDFNNEADTPDNFQSRRPNTSFCFLDIRSPGLGDTAMYLCATSRGTGSSYGYTFGSGTRLTVV.

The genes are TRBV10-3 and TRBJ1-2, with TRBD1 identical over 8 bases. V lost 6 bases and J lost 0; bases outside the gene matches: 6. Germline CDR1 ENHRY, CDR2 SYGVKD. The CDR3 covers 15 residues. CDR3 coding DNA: TGTGCCATCAGCTACGACAGGGGAGCTAACTATGGCTACACCTTC. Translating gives CAISYDRGANYGYTF.

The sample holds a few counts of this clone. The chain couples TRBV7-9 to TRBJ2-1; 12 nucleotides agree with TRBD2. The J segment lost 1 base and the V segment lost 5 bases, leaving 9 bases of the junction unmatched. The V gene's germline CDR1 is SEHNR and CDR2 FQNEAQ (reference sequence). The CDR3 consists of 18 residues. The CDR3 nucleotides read TGTGCCAGCAGCGAACCCGGGACTAGCGGGCCGTCCTACAATGAGCAGTTCTTC. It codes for CASSEPGTSGPSYNEQFF.

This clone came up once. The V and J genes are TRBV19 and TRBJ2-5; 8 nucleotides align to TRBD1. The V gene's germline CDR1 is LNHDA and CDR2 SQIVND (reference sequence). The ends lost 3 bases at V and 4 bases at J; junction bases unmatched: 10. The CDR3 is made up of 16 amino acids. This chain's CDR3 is CASSIGARDRGETQYF. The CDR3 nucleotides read TGTGCCAGTAGTATTGGTGCTCGCGACAGGGGAGAGACCCAGTACTTC. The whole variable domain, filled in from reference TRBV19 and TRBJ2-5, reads DGGITQSPKYLFRKEGQNVTLSCEQNLNHDAMYWYRQDPGQGLRLIYYSQIVNDFQKGDIAEGYSVSREKKESFPLTVTSAQKNPTAFYLCASSIGARDRGETQYFGPGTRLLVL.

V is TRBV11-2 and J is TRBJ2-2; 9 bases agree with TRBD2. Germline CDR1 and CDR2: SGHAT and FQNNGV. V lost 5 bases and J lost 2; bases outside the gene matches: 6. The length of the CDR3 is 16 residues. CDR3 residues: CASSPGTSQNTGELFF. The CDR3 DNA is TGTGCCAGCAGCCCAGGGACTAGCCAAAACACCGGGGAGCTGTTTTTT.

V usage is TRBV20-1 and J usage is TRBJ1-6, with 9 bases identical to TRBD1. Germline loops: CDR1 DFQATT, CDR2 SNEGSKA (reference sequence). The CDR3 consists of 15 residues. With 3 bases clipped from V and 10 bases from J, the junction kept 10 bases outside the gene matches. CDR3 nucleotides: TGCAGTGCTAGTAAGCACGGACAGGGGAAGTCACCCCTCCACTTT. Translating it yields CSASKHGQGKSPLHF.

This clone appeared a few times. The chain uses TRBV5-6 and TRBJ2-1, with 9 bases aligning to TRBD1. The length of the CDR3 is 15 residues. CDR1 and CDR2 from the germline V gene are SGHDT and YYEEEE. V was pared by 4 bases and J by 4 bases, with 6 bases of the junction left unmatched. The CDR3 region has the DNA TGTGCCAGCAGCGGGACAGGGAGGATTTACAATGAGCAGTTCTTC. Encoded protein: CASSGTGRIYNEQFF. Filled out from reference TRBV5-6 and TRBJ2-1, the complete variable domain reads DAGVTQSPTHLIKTRGQQVTLRCSPKSGHDTVSWYQQALGQGPQFIFQYYEEEERQRGNFPDRFSGHQFPNYSSELNVNALLLGDSALYLCASSGTGRIYNEQFFGPGTRLTVL.

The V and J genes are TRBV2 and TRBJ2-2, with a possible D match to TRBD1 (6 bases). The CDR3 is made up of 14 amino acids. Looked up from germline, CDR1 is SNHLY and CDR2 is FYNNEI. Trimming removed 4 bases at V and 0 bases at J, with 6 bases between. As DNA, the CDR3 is TGTGCCAGCAGTGGGACAGCGAACACCGGGGAGCTGTTTTTT. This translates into CASSGTANTGELFF.

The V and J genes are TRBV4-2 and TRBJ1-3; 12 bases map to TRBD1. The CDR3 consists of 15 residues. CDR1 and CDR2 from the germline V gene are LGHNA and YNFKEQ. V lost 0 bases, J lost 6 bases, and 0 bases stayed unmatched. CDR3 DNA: TGTGCCAGCAGCCAAGAGGGACAGGGGGCAAACACCATATATTTT. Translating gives CASSQEGQGANTIYF.

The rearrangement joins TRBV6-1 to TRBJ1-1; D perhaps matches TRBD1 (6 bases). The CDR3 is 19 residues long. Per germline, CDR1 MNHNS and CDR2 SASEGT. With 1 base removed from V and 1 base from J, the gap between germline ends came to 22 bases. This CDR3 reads CASSEETLQGQFGNTEAFF. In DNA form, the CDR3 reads TGTGCCAGCAGTGAAGAAACCCTTCAGGGGCAGTTCGGGAACACTGAAGCTTTCTTT.

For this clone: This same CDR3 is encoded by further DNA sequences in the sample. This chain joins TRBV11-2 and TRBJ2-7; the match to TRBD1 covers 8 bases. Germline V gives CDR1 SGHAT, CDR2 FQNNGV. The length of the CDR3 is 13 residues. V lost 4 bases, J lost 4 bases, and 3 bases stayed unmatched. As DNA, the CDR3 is TGTGCCAGCAGCTCCGGACAGGGATACGAGCAGTACTTC. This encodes CASSSGQGYEQYF.

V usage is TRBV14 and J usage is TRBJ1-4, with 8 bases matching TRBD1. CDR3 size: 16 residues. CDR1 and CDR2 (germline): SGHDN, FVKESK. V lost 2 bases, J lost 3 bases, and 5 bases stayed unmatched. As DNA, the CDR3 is TGTGCCAGCAGCCAAATCCAGGGGGCCTCTAATGAAAAACTGTTTTTT. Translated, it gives CASSQIQGASNEKLFF.

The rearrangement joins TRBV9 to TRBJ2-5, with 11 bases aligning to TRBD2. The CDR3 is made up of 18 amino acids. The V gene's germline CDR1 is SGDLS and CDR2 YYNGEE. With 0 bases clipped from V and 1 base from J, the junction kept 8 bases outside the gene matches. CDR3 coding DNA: TGTGCCAGCAGCGTAGCTACGGCTAGCGGGGGGCCCCAAGAGACCCAGTACTTC. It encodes CASSVATASGGPQETQYF.

CDR3 in DNA: TGTGCCTCTTCAGCGGGTTACACCGGGGAGCTGTTTTTT. Translating it yields CASSAGYTGELFF. The V and J genes are TRBV27 and TRBJ2-2, with D possibly matching TRBD2 (6 bases). Looked up from germline, CDR1 is MNHEY and CDR2 is SMNVEV (reference sequence). The CDR3 length is 13 residues. Deletions cut 11 bases from V and 3 bases from J, with 13 bases between.

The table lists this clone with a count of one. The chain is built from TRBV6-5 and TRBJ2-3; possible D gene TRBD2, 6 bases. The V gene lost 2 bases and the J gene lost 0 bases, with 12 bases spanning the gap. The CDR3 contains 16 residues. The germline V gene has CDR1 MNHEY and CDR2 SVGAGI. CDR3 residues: CASSYRRGASTDTQYF. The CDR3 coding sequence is TGTGCCAGCAGTTACAGGCGGGGTGCTAGCACAGATACGCAGTATTTT.

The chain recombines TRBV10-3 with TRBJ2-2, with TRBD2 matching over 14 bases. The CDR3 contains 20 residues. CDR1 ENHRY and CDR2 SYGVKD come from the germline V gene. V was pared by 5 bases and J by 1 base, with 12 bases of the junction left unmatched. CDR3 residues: CAISSPMGLAGVRNTGELFF. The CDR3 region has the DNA TGTGCCATCAGTTCGCCGATGGGACTAGCGGGAGTACGGAACACCGGGGAGCTGTTTTTT.

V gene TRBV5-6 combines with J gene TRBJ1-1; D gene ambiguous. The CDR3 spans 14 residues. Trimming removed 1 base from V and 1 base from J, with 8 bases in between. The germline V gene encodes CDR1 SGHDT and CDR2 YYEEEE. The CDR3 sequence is CASSLWRTNTEAFF. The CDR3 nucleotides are TGTGCCAGCAGCTTGTGGAGAACGAACACTGAAGCTTTCTTT.

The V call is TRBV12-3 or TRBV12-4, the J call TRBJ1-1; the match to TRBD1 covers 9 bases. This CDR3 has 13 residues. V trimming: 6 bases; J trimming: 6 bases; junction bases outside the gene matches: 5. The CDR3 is CASRAQGASEAFF. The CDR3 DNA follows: TGTGCCAGCAGAGCACAGGGGGCGTCTGAAGCTTTCTTT.

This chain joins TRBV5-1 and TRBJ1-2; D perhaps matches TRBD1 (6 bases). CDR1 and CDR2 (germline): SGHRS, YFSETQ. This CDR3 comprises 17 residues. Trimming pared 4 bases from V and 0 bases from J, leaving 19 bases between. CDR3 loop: CASSVAEGDRANYGYTF. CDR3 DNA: TGCGCCAGCAGCGTAGCCGAGGGGGATCGGGCTAACTATGGCTACACCTTC.

CDR3 in DNA: TGTGCCAGCAGTGAGGGGACAGGGTTGGTGGCTGAAGCTTTCTTT. It specifies CASSEGTGLVAEAFF. The chain combines TRBV6-1 with TRBJ1-1; 9 nucleotides align to TRBD1. The V and J ends lost 3 bases and 6 bases, in that order; junction bases with no gene match: 8. CDR1 is MNHNS, CDR2 SASEGT, per germline. There are 15 residues in the CDR3.

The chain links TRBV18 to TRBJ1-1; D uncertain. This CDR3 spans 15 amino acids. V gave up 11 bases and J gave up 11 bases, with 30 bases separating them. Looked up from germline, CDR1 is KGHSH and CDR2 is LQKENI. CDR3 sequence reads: CAGSGGVGGRNEAFF. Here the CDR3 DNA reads TGTGCCGGTTCGGGAGGAGTTGGCGGTCGAAATGAGGCTTTCTTT.